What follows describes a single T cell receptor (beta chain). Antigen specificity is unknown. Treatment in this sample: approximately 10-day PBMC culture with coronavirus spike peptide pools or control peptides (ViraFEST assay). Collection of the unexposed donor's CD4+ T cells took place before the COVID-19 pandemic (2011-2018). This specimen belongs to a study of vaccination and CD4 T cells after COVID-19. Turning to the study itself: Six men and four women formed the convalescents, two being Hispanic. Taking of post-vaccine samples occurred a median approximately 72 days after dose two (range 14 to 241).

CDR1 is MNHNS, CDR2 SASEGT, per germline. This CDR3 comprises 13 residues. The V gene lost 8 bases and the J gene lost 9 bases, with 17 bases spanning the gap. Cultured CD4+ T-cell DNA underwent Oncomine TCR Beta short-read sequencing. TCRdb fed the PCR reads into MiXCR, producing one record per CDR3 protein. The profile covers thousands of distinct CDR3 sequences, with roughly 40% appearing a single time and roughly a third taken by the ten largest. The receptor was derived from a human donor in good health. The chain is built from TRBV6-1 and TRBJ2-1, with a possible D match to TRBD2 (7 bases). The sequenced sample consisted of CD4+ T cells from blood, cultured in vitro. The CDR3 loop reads CASEGGGQVEQFF. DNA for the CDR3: TGTGCCAGCGAGGGGGGGGGTCAGGTTGAGCAGTTCTTC.